The 23 T cell receptor beta chains reported below all come from one sample, sequenced in a study of T cell responses to AZD1222 COVID-19 vaccine. Some clones are missing from TCRdb's copy, which holds only in-frame ones; the method was immunoSEQ multiplex PCR. The data show tens of thousands of clones, with 65% to 85% seen just once and roughly a quarter held by the top ten. Sequences were derived from peripheral blood, sampled on day 0 of AZD1222 vaccination. All receptors derive from an adult in good health.

This chain links TRBV30 with TRBJ1-1; D uncertain. From germline, CDR1 is GTSNPN and CDR2 SVGIG (reference sequence). The V gene lost 0 bases and the J gene lost 3 bases, with 11 bases spanning the gap. This CDR3 contains 14 residues. The CDR3 DNA reads as TGTGCCTGGAGTGTATTCCGAAAACACACTGAAGCTTTCTTT. It yields the protein CAWSVFRKHTEAFF.

V and J are TRBV28 and TRBJ2-3; the D is unclear. The CDR3 is 13 residues long. Per germline, CDR1 MDHEN and CDR2 SYDVKM. Between the trimmed V and J ends, which lost 2 bases and 0 bases, there was a span of 3 bases. The CDR3 loop reads CASSLSSTDTQYF. The CDR3 DNA sequence: TGTGCCAGCAGTTTAAGTAGCACAGATACGCAGTATTTT.

V usage is TRBV19 and J usage is TRBJ2-7; the match to TRBD1 covers 7 bases. Germline CDR1 LNHDA, CDR2 SQIVND (reference sequence). With 3 bases clipped from V and 1 base from J, the junction kept 3 bases outside the gene matches. The length of the CDR3 is 14 residues. CDR3 protein: CASSISGQSYEQYF. CDR3 DNA: TGTGCCAGTAGTATCTCGGGACAGTCCTACGAGCAGTACTTC.

This chain connects TRBV2 to TRBJ2-7, with D unclear. V shed 8 bases and J shed 2 bases, with 10 bases lying between them. CDR3 length: 12 residues. Germline V gene lookup returns CDR1 SNHLY and CDR2 FYNNEI. CDR3 in DNA: TGTGCCAGCGTCCCATTCACCTACGAGCAGTACTTC. Residues: CASVPFTYEQYF.

The chain links TRBV18 to TRBJ2-3, with D maybe TRBD2 (5 bases). The CDR3 length is 16 residues. Germline V gene lookup returns CDR1 KGHSH and CDR2 LQKENI. V was clipped by 6 bases and J by 1 base, with 17 bases between them. CDR3 nucleotides: TGTGCCAGCTCCGGTCAGCGGAACCCCGGCACAGATACGCAGTATTTT. This sequence encodes CASSGQRNPGTDTQYF.

A few counts support this clone. The genes are TRBV28 and TRBJ2-7, with D maybe TRBD2 (6 bases). V was shortened by 7 bases and J by 5 bases, with 18 bases between the two germline ends. The CDR3 sequence is 14 residues long. Germline V gives CDR1 MDHEN, CDR2 SYDVKM. The CDR3 DNA reads as TGTGCCAGCACCATGGGTGGGGGGAAGGACGAGCAGTACTTC. Protein product: CASTMGGGKDEQYF.

The chain recombines TRBV3-1 (or the pseudogene TRBV3-2) with TRBJ1-5, with D uncertain. CDR1 is LGHDT, CDR2 YNNKEL, per germline (reference sequence). This CDR3 is 12 amino acids long. Trimming pared 4 bases from V and 9 bases from J, leaving 10 bases between. The DNA for the CDR3 is TGTGCCAGCAGCCGAGGCGTGGGGCCCCAGCATTTT. Translating gives CASSRGVGPQHF.

The V gene is TRBV6-5, the J gene TRBJ2-7; the match to TRBD2 covers 10 bases. Trimming cost V 5 bases and J 3 bases; bases outside gene matches: 4. The CDR3 consists of 14 residues. Looked up from germline, CDR1 is MNHEY and CDR2 is SVGAGI. The CDR3: CASSLAGEFYEQYF. CDR3 coding DNA: TGTGCCAGCAGTCTAGCGGGAGAATTCTACGAGCAGTACTTC.

This clone was counted only a few times. This chain links TRBV7-9 with TRBJ2-2, with 7 bases lining up with TRBD1. CDR1 is SEHNR, CDR2 FQNEAQ, per germline (reference sequence). The V segment lost 5 bases and the J segment 4 bases; nucleotides outside the gene matches: 7. The CDR3 contains 15 residues. The CDR3 bases are TGTGCCAGCAGCCCGGACAGGTTGTTCACCGGGGAGCTGTTTTTT. Encoded protein: CASSPDRLFTGELFF.

This clone was detected only once. The chain recombines TRBV12-3 or TRBV12-4 with TRBJ1-1; D unclear. V dropped 2 bases and J dropped 2 bases, with 6 bases sitting between them. This CDR3 has 13 amino acids. In nucleotides, the CDR3 is TGTGCCAGCAGTTTATTGGCCAACACTGAAGCTTTCTTT. It is translated as CASSLLANTEAFF.

This clone showed up just once. CDR3 nucleotide sequence: TGTGCCAGCAGTCTACTAGCGGGAGCCTACGAGCAGTACTTC. It specifies CASSLLAGAYEQYF. The rearrangement joins TRBV9 to TRBJ2-7; 11 bases agree with TRBD2. The ends lost 5 bases at V and 2 bases at J; junction bases unmatched: 3. The CDR3 sequence is 14 residues long. In germline, CDR1 is SGDLS, CDR2 YYNGEE.

V usage is TRBV7-7 and J usage is TRBJ1-3; perhaps TRBD1 as D (6 bases). Germline V gives CDR1 SSHAT, CDR2 FNYEAQ (reference sequence). The CDR3 covers 14 residues. V was cut by 4 bases and J by 2 bases, with 9 bases left in between. CDR3 sequence (DNA): TGTGCCAGCAGCTCCCCAGGGGCTGGAAACACCATATATTTT. Encoded protein: CASSSPGAGNTIYF.

The V and J genes are TRBV5-1 and TRBJ2-7, with no clear D. This CDR3 region has 14 residues. Germline V gene data show CDR1 as SGHRS and CDR2 as YFSETQ. Trimming took 0 bases from V and 5 from J, leaving 12 bases between them. CDR3 in amino acids: CASSLAYRFDEQYF. CDR3 in DNA: TGCGCCAGCAGCTTGGCGTATAGGTTCGACGAGCAGTACTTC.

This chain connects TRBV5-1 to TRBJ1-1; D uncertain. V was pared by 2 bases and J by 0 bases, with 11 bases between. The CDR3 consists of 15 residues. CDR1 SGHRS and CDR2 YFSETQ come from the germline V gene. The CDR3 nucleotides read TGCGCCAGCAGCTTTAATGCAGGAGTGAACACTGAAGCTTTCTTT. Residues: CASSFNAGVNTEAFF.

The chain employs TRBV7-9 and TRBJ1-5; D is unresolved. The CDR3 has 12 residues. The germline gives CDR1 SEHNR, CDR2 FQNEAQ (reference sequence). The V and J ends lost 1 base and 6 bases respectively, with 4 bases between them. CDR3 loop: CASSLDFQPQHF. In nucleotides, the CDR3 is TGTGCCAGCAGCTTAGATTTTCAGCCCCAGCATTTT.

The V and J genes are TRBV7-6 and TRBJ1-1; D possibly corresponds to TRBD1 (6 bases). Per the germline V gene, CDR1 is SGHVS and CDR2 is FNYEAQ. Trimming shortened V by 5 bases and J by 1 base, and 11 bases separated the two germline ends. The CDR3 contains 14 residues. CDR3 protein: CASSARGGNTEAFF. CDR3 DNA: TGTGCCAGCAGCGCAAGGGGGGGGAACACTGAAGCTTTCTTT. The complete variable domain, with remaining parts taken from reference TRBV7-6 and TRBJ1-1, reads GAGVSQSPRYKVTKRGQDVALRCDPISGHVSLYWYRQALGQGPEFLTYFNYEAQQDKSGLPNDRFSAERPEGSISTLTIQRTEQRDSAMYRCASSARGGNTEAFFGQGTRLTVV.

The rearrangement uses TRBV5-4 and TRBJ1-6; tentative D call: TRBD1 (6 bases). The V gene's germline CDR1 is SGHNT and CDR2 YYREEE (reference sequence). CDR3 length: 14 amino acids. Trimming pared 1 base from V and 6 bases from J, leaving 8 bases between. The DNA for the CDR3 is TGTGCCAGCAGCTTGTGGGGGCCTAATTCACCCCTCCACTTT. Protein product: CASSLWGPNSPLHF.

The CDR3 DNA follows: TGCGCCAGCAGTGAGTTAAGAAGCGGCCCTACCGGGGAGACCCAGTACTTC. Amino acids: CASSELRSGPTGETQYF. The J gene is TRBJ2-5, the V gene TRBV10-2, with a weak D call TRBD2 (5 bases). The CDR3 totals 17 residues. V lost 1 base and J 5 bases, leaving 20 bases between the germline ends. Per the germline V gene, CDR1 is WSHSY and CDR2 is SAAADI.

This chain uses TRBV15 with TRBJ1-6, with TRBD1 identical over 7 bases. The CDR3 extends over 18 amino acids. The junction had 18 bases not matched to a gene; V was cut back by 0 bases and J by 13 bases. Looked up from germline, CDR1 is LNHNV and CDR2 is YYDKDF (reference sequence). CDR3: CATSRESGAGTAVYPLHF. CDR3 nucleotide sequence: TGTGCCACCAGCAGAGAAAGTGGGGCCGGGACAGCCGTCTATCCCCTCCACTTT. Filled out from reference TRBV15 and TRBJ1-6, the complete variable domain reads DAMVIQNPRYQVTQFGKPVTLSCSQTLNHNVMYWYQQKSSQAPKLLFHYYDKDFNNEADTPDNFQSRRPNTSFCFLDIRSPGLGDTAMYLCATSRESGAGTAVYPLHFGNGTRLTVT.

The chain couples TRBV30 to TRBJ1-2; D call uncertain. This CDR3 is 14 amino acids long. CDR1 and CDR2 from the germline V gene are GTSNPN and SVGIG (reference sequence). Trimming removed 1 base at V and 9 bases at J, with 18 bases between. CDR3 amino acids: CAWSDDTSGMSYTF. The CDR3, as DNA: TGTGCCTGGAGTGACGACACATCTGGGATGAGCTACACCTTC.

This chain uses TRBV5-5 with TRBJ1-4; D is possibly TRBD1 (6 bases). The CDR3 spans 16 residues. The V end was cut by 3 bases, the J end by 7 bases, with 19 bases between. Germline V gives CDR1 SGHKS, CDR2 YYEKEE (reference sequence). CDR3 region: CASSSVEGVGGEKLFF. CDR3 coding DNA: TGTGCCAGCAGCTCCGTGGAGGGGGTAGGAGGTGAAAAACTGTTTTTT.

The CDR3 sequence is CASAQGYEQFF. The CDR3 nucleotides are TGTGCCAGCGCGCAGGGGTATGAGCAGTTCTTC. J is TRBJ2-1 and V is TRBV2; possible D gene TRBD1, 6 bases. The CDR3 runs to 11 residues. Trimming pared 8 bases from V and 8 bases from J, leaving 10 bases between. Per germline, CDR1 SNHLY and CDR2 FYNNEI.

In this sample, this clone turned up once. The chain has TRBV5-1 and TRBJ1-1; D is undetermined. Deletions cut 0 bases from V and 0 bases from J, with 9 bases between. This CDR3 region has 15 residues. CDR1 and CDR2 from the germline V gene are SGHRS and YFSETQ. Here the CDR3 DNA reads TGCGCCAGCAGCTTGGAGAACAAGTTGAACACTGAAGCTTTCTTT. Protein: CASSLENKLNTEAFF.